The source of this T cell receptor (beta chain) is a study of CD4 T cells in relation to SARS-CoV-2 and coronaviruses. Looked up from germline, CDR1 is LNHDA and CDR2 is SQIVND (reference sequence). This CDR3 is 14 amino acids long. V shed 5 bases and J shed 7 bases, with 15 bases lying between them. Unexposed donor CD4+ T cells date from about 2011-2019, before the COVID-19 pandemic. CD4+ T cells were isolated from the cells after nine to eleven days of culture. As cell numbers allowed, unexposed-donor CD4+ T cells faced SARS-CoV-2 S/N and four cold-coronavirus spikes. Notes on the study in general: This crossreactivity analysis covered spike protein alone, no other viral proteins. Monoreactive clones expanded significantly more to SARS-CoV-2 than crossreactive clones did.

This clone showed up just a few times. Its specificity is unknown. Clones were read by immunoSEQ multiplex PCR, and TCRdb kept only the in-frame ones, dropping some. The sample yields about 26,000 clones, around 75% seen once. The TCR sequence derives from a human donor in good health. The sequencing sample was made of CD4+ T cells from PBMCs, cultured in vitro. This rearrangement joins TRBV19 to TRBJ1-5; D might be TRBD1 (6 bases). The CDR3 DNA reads TGTGCCAGTAGTTCCTCAACAGGGTACCAGCCCCAGCATTTT. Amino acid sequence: CASSSSTGYQPQHF.